This TCR beta chain originates from a study of response to subunit inactivated influenza vaccine. Study-wide results and limits: That few new T cells are recruited by each seasonal influenza vaccination was the authors' suggestion.

Turning to this clonotype: Its antigen is still unknown.

TCRdb called the RT-PCR reads again in MiXCR, with one record for every CDR3 protein. The sample has under 950,000 distinct CDR3 sequences; around 20% are singletons. The CDR3 is 13 residues long. Germline V gene sequence: CDR1 LNHDA, CDR2 SQIVND (reference sequence). Losses at the gene ends were 4 bases for V and 7 bases for J; bases not matched to a gene: 5. This clonotype was obtained from a man aged 45-60 years who received an inactivated influenza vaccine. The source was PBMCs from blood, collected 5 days after vaccination. V is TRBV19 and J is TRBJ1-1, with 8 bases aligning to TRBD1. The CDR3 DNA reads TGTGCCAGTAGTAATGGACAGGGTCTTGAAGCTTTCTTT. Protein: CASSNGQGLEAFF.